The 32 T cell receptor beta chains given below trace back to one sample, sequenced in a study of graft-versus-host responses after intestinal transplantation. Assay: immunoSEQ multiplex PCR; the TCRdb copy retains only in-frame clones and omits some. This sample has roughly 56,000 clones, with around nine tenths found just once. Sequencing used PBMCs, obtained around 120 days after intestinal transplantation. All receptors derive from a human patient who received an intestinal transplant, so some T cells may come from the graft donor.

This chain connects TRBV5-1 to TRBJ2-7; D is unresolved. This CDR3 spans 14 amino acids. The V gene's germline CDR1 is SGHRS and CDR2 YFSETQ. The germline V and J ends were trimmed by 2 bases and 1 base, with 10 bases remaining between them. CDR3: CASSFSGLSYEQYF. In DNA form, the CDR3 reads TGCGCCAGCAGCTTTTCCGGGTTATCCTACGAGCAGTACTTC.

The genes are TRBV4-1 and TRBJ2-3, with 8 bases aligning to TRBD2. Germline V lookup: CDR1 MGHRA, CDR2 YSYEKL. This CDR3 spans 16 amino acids. With 2 bases clipped from V and 0 bases from J, the junction kept 4 bases outside the gene matches. The CDR3, as DNA: TGCGCCAGCAGCCAAACTAGCGGTACTAGCACAGATACGCAGTATTTT. Its translation: CASSQTSGTSTDTQYF.

This rearrangement joins TRBV2 to TRBJ2-7; TRBD2 aligns across 12 bases. After removal of 6 bases from V and 0 bases from J, the junction contained 9 bases not matched to a gene. CDR1 and CDR2 (germline): SNHLY, FYNNEI. This CDR3 comprises 17 residues. The CDR3 reads CASRPTSGGPLSYEQYF. DNA of the CDR3: TGTGCCAGCAGGCCCACTAGCGGGGGGCCCCTCTCCTACGAGCAGTACTTC.

This chain connects TRBV5-4 to TRBJ2-3, with 9 bases lining up with TRBD2. V was pared by 3 bases and J by 5 bases, with 10 bases of the junction left unmatched. The V gene's germline CDR1 is SGHNT and CDR2 YYREEE (reference sequence). The CDR3 loop spans 16 amino acids. The CDR3 region has the DNA TGTGCCAGCAGCTCCGTCGGCGGGGGGGCGGGAGATACGCAGTATTTT. This codes for CASSSVGGGAGDTQYF.

This chain connects TRBV5-1 to TRBJ2-3; D is unclear. The length of the CDR3 is 14 residues. Trimming shortened V by 6 bases and J by 2 bases, and 13 bases separated the two germline ends. CDR1 and CDR2 from the germline V gene are SGHRS and YFSETQ. The CDR3 protein is CASKIQGYTDTQYF. CDR3 nucleotide sequence: TGCGCCAGCAAAATCCAAGGATACACAGATACGCAGTATTTT.

The gene calls are TRBV28 and TRBJ2-3, with 11 bases fitting TRBD2. CDR1 and CDR2 (germline): MDHEN, SYDVKM. The junction had 12 bases not matched to a gene; V was cut back by 5 bases and J by 11 bases. This CDR3 has 15 residues. The DNA for the CDR3 is TGTGCCAGCAGTCCACTAGCGGGAGTCCCTCGTAGGCAGTATTTT. It encodes CASSPLAGVPRRQYF.

V is TRBV27 and J is TRBJ1-2; D might be TRBD1 (5 bases). CDR1 and CDR2 from the germline V gene are MNHEY and SMNVEV (reference sequence). CDR3 size: 15 residues. Trimming took off 2 bases at V and 4 bases at J, with 14 bases between the two ends. CDR3 amino acids: CASSLIGTGVYGYTF. The CDR3, as DNA: TGTGCCAGCAGTTTAATCGGCACAGGCGTCTATGGCTACACCTTC.

This clone was detected only once. The CDR3 DNA sequence: TGTGCCAGTAGTACTCTAGGGCCGGTAGGAGTCTACGAGCAGTACTTC. It encodes CASSTLGPVGVYEQYF. The chain combines TRBV19 with TRBJ2-7, with D unresolved. V gave up 4 bases and J gave up 3 bases, with 19 bases separating them. The CDR3 is 16 residues long. Germline CDR1 reads LNHDA; CDR2 reads SQIVND (reference sequence).

The J gene is TRBJ2-5, the V gene TRBV9, with D perhaps TRBD1 (5 bases). This CDR3 region has 14 residues. The V and J ends lost 0 bases and 3 bases respectively, with 9 bases between them. Germline CDR1 is SGDLS and CDR2 is YYNGEE. This chain's CDR3 is CASSVEQDEETQYF. The CDR3 DNA reads TGTGCCAGCAGCGTAGAACAGGACGAAGAGACCCAGTACTTC.

The chain carries TRBV28 and TRBJ2-6, with 7 nucleotides matching TRBD1. CDR1 is MDHEN and CDR2 is SYDVKM in the germline V gene. With V trimmed by 3 bases and J by 0 bases, 2 bases remained unmatched. The CDR3 extends over 16 amino acids. The CDR3 here is CASSFTGDSGANVLTF. CDR3 DNA sequence: TGTGCCAGCAGTTTCACAGGGGACTCTGGGGCCAACGTCCTGACTTTC.

The CDR3 DNA follows: TGTGCCAGCAGGGCAGGGGGGCACAGTGGAAACACCATATATTTT. Amino acid sequence: CASRAGGHSGNTIYF. The chain uses TRBV28 and TRBJ1-3; the match to TRBD1 covers 7 bases. CDR3 size: 15 residues. With 6 bases clipped from V and 3 bases from J, the junction kept 8 bases outside the gene matches. Germline V gene lookup returns CDR1 MDHEN and CDR2 SYDVKM.

This clone turned up a few times. The chain combines TRBV19 with TRBJ2-7; D is perhaps TRBD1 (6 bases). This CDR3 comprises 11 residues. The germline V gene has CDR1 LNHDA and CDR2 SQIVND (reference sequence). Trimming removed 4 bases from V and 7 bases from J, with 8 bases in between. CDR3 protein: CASSNGQEQYF. The CDR3 coding sequence is TGTGCCAGTAGTAACGGACAGGAGCAGTACTTC.

This chain uses TRBV30 with TRBJ1-4, with D tentatively TRBD1 (6 bases). V was shortened by 1 base and J by 8 bases, with 17 bases between the two germline ends. The CDR3 loop spans 15 amino acids. CDR1 is GTSNPN, CDR2 SVGIG, per germline (reference sequence). CDR3 DNA: TGTGCCTGGAGTGCCAGGACAGCCTTTGGGGAAAAACTGTTTTTT. Translated, it gives CAWSARTAFGEKLFF.

This sequence joins TRBV2 and TRBJ1-2, with D perhaps matching TRBD1 (6 bases). V was clipped by 3 bases and J by 8 bases, with 13 bases between them. Germline V gene lookup returns CDR1 SNHLY and CDR2 FYNNEI. The CDR3 has 13 residues. CDR3 DNA sequence: TGTGCCAGCAGTGACACAGGGTGGATAGGCTACACCTTC. It specifies CASSDTGWIGYTF.

The chain links TRBV20-1 to TRBJ1-2; weak D call: TRBD1 (5 bases). The germline gives CDR1 DFQATT, CDR2 SNEGSKA (reference sequence). The CDR3 contains 10 residues. The V gene lost 3 bases and the J gene lost 8 bases, with 7 bases spanning the gap. As DNA, the CDR3 is TGCAGTGCTAGCAGGGCCGGCTACACCTTC. This encodes CSASRAGYTF.

This chain connects TRBV4-1 to TRBJ2-5; 7 bases fit TRBD1. Trimming cost V 1 base and J 2 bases; bases outside gene matches: 7. CDR3 size: 16 residues. Germline lookup yields CDR1 MGHRA and CDR2 YSYEKL. The CDR3 here is CASSQARGRRQETQYF. Here the CDR3 DNA reads TGCGCCAGCAGCCAAGCCAGGGGGAGACGGCAAGAGACCCAGTACTTC.

This chain connects TRBV1 to TRBJ1-2; TRBD1, as called in the table, went unchecked against the DNA. TRBV1 is tagged as a pseudogene. This CDR3 is 16 amino acids long. The CDR3 DNA sequence: TGCACCAGCAGCCCGGACAGGCTGAAACGAAACTATGGCTACACCTTC. Protein: CTSSPDRLKRNYGYTF.

About this clone itself: An end of the junction does not agree with germline; a read error may underlie this. V usage is TRBV6-4 and J usage is TRBJ2-6; D remains unclear. The CDR3 has 14 residues. Germline V gene data show CDR1 as MRHNA and CDR2 as SNTAGT. CDR3 nucleotide sequence: TGTGCCGGCAGTGGGGACTCTGGGGCCAACGTCCTGACTTTC. Translating it yields CAGSGDSGANVLTF.

This chain connects TRBV13 to TRBJ2-1, with TRBD1 identical over 7 bases. This CDR3 spans 15 amino acids. Germline values: CDR1 PRHDT, CDR2 FYEKMQ (reference sequence). V was clipped by 5 bases and J by 3 bases; unmatched bases: 7. CDR3 in DNA: TGTGCCAGCAGCCCTAAGGGACAGTTCTACAATGAGCAGTTCTTC. Translation: CASSPKGQFYNEQFF.

CDR3 amino acids: CASSLLAGYNEQFF. The CDR3 bases are TGTGCCAGCAGCTTACTAGCGGGCTACAATGAGCAGTTCTTC. The chain has TRBV7-9 and TRBJ2-1, with TRBD2 matching over 8 bases. V lost 2 bases, J lost 3 bases, and 0 bases stayed unmatched. The CDR3 sequence is 14 residues long. Per germline, CDR1 SEHNR and CDR2 FQNEAQ (reference sequence).

The chain's CDR3 is CAISGTGANEKLFF. The CDR3 bases are TGTGCCATCAGTGGTACAGGGGCGAATGAAAAACTGTTTTTT. The chain uses TRBV10-3 and TRBJ1-4, with 7 bases that match TRBD1. This CDR3 is built from 14 residues. CDR1 is ENHRY and CDR2 is SYGVKD in the germline V gene. V gave up 4 bases and J gave up 5 bases; unmatched junction bases: 4.

This clone appeared a few times. This chain uses TRBV7-9 with TRBJ2-1; no clear D. Trimming stripped 5 bases from V and 1 base from J, with 6 bases between. CDR1 and CDR2 (germline): SEHNR, FQNEAQ (reference sequence). The CDR3 runs to 13 residues. Here the CDR3 DNA reads TGTGCCAGCAGCCGACCGTCCTACAATGAGCAGTTCTTC. Translated: CASSRPSYNEQFF.

The chain uses TRBV9 and TRBJ2-7, with D maybe TRBD2 (6 bases). V dropped 0 bases and J dropped 6 bases, with 25 bases sitting between them. CDR1 is SGDLS, CDR2 YYNGEE, per germline. The CDR3 spans 18 residues. The CDR3 sequence: CASSVVVLNGAGSSEQYF. Written as DNA, the CDR3 is TGTGCCAGCAGCGTAGTAGTTCTAAACGGGGCGGGATCTAGCGAGCAGTACTTC.

The rearrangement uses TRBV6-1 and TRBJ2-7, with 7 positions matching TRBD1. V trimming: 10 bases; J trimming: 3 bases; junction bases outside the gene matches: 12. The CDR3 loop spans 14 amino acids. Germline V gives CDR1 MNHNS, CDR2 SASEGT. DNA of the CDR3: TGTGCCACCTCCCCCGGGACAGCCTACTACGAGCAGTACTTC. This translates into CATSPGTAYYEQYF.

J is TRBJ2-1 and V is TRBV7-6; D is unclear. The CDR3 has 15 amino acids. Germline V lookup: CDR1 SGHVS, CDR2 FNYEAQ. Trimming took off 4 bases at V and 0 bases at J, with 10 bases between the two ends. This chain's CDR3 is CASSSRYSSYNEQFF. The CDR3, as DNA: TGTGCCAGCAGCTCTCGGTATAGCTCCTACAATGAGCAGTTCTTC.

This chain uses TRBV4-2 with TRBJ2-3; no firm D call. This CDR3 spans 13 amino acids. Germline CDR1 reads LGHNA; CDR2 reads YNFKEQ. V lost 1 base and J lost 5, with 7 bases in between. CDR3 DNA: TGTGCCAGCAGCCAAGCAGATAAAGATACGCAGTATTTT. This translates into CASSQADKDTQYF.

To note about this clone: Distinct nucleotide sequences in the sample also encode this CDR3. The CDR3 nucleotides are TGTGCCAGTAGTATACGAGACCTACAAGAGACCCAGTACTTC. Its protein is CASSIRDLQETQYF. The chain joins TRBV19 to TRBJ2-5, with D unresolved. V was trimmed by 2 bases and J by 2 bases, leaving 9 bases between them. Germline CDR1 and CDR2: LNHDA and SQIVND (reference sequence). This CDR3 is built from 14 residues.

This chain links TRBV6-4 with TRBJ2-2, with D tentatively TRBD1 (5 bases). Germline assignment: CDR1 MRHNA and CDR2 SNTAGT. The germline V and J ends were trimmed by 3 bases and 3 bases, with 5 bases remaining between them. The CDR3 totals 13 residues. The CDR3 here is CASSEQDTGELFF. CDR3 DNA sequence: TGTGCCAGCAGTGAACAGGACACCGGGGAGCTGTTTTTT.

This chain connects TRBV11-2 to TRBJ2-5, with TRBD1 identical over 8 bases. The CDR3 runs 19 residues. CDR1 is SGHAT and CDR2 is FQNNGV in the germline V gene. The trim removed 5 bases at V and 3 bases at J, leaving 20 bases unmatched. The CDR3 bases are TGTGCCAGCAGCCCGCTGGGGGGACCGGGACAGGCTACCGAAGAGACCCAGTACTTC. This encodes CASSPLGGPGQATEETQYF.

The chain recombines TRBV7-2 with TRBJ1-5, with 7 bases fitting TRBD1. From germline, CDR1 is SGHTA and CDR2 FQGNSA. The CDR3 runs 14 residues. The J segment lost 4 bases and the V segment lost 2 bases, leaving 2 bases of the junction unmatched. The CDR3 bases are TGTGCCAGCAGCTTACTCAGGGGGAATCAGCCCCAGCATTTT. It translates to CASSLLRGNQPQHF.

The chain joins TRBV7-6 to TRBJ2-3; 14 nucleotides agree with TRBD2. The CDR3 consists of 16 residues. V was pared by 5 bases and J by 6 bases, with 7 bases of the junction left unmatched. From germline, CDR1 is SGHVS and CDR2 FNYEAQ. The CDR3 sequence is CASSLGLAGAGDTQYF. In DNA form, the CDR3 reads TGTGCCAGCAGCCTGGGACTAGCGGGAGCAGGTGATACGCAGTATTTT.

The chain links TRBV6-6 to TRBJ2-5; no firm D call. Trimming cost V 8 bases and J 4 bases, with 14 bases left between them. The germline gives CDR1 MNHNY, CDR2 SVGAGI (reference sequence). CDR3 size: 13 residues. CDR3 in DNA: TGTGCCAGCTTGACTCGTTGGGGAGAGACCCAGTACTTC. This codes for CASLTRWGETQYF.